Listed below are T cell receptor beta chains from one sample, sequenced in a study of identical twins. TCRdb itself ran the 5' RACE reads through MiXCR, one entry per CDR3 protein. The table shows roughly 690,000 distinct CDR3 sequences, with 5.5% to 6.5% occurring only once. Sample: naive T cells sorted from blood. The receptors stem from a man aged 18 to 29 in good health. Each CDR3 is given with its conserved first and last residue. The D gene is left open where the match is weak. Clone size is shown for a subset of rows, as once, few, many or a class of expanded clone.

D gene: NA; V gene: TRBV5-1; clone size: many; J gene: TRBJ2-1; CDR3 DNA: TGCGCCAGCAGATTGGAAAACCATGGCAATGAGCAGTTCTTC; CDR3 protein: CASRLENHGNEQFF
D gene: TRBD2; V gene: TRBV20-1; clone size: NA; J gene: TRBJ2-3; CDR3 DNA: TGCAGTGCAAAACTCGGGGGGGGCACAGATACGCAGTATTTT; CDR3 protein: CSAKLGGGTDTQYF
D gene: NA; V gene: TRBV23-1; clone size: NA; J gene: TRBJ2-7; CDR3 DNA: TGCGCCAGCAGTCGGTTTAGTAGGGACCGATCATACGAGCAGTACTTC; CDR3 protein: CASSRFSRDRSYEQYF
D gene: NA; V gene: TRBV29-1; clone size: many; J gene: TRBJ2-5; CDR3 DNA: TGCAGCGTTGCAGGCGATTTCCAAGAGACCCAGTACTTC; CDR3 protein: CSVAGDFQETQYF
D gene: NA; V gene: TRBV6-2/TRBV6-3; clone size: many; J gene: TRBJ2-3; CDR3 DNA: TGTGCCAGCAGTTACACCGACCATACGCAGTATTTT; CDR3 protein: CASSYTDHTQYF
D gene: NA; V gene: TRBV5-1; clone size: NA; J gene: TRBJ2-5; CDR3 DNA: TGCGCCAGCAGCTTGGCGGGACTCCCGTACCAAGAGACCCAGTACTTC; CDR3 protein: CASSLAGLPYQETQYF
D gene: NA; V gene: TRBV24-1; clone size: many; J gene: TRBJ2-1; CDR3 DNA: TGTGCCACCAGTGAGGAACAGGGCGGGCAGTTCTTC; CDR3 protein: CATSEEQGGQFF
D gene: NA; V gene: TRBV29-1; clone size: NA; J gene: TRBJ1-2; CDR3 DNA: TGCAGCGTTCCTCGCGCAACGGGTGGCTACACCTTC; CDR3 protein: CSVPRATGGYTF
D gene: TRBD2; V gene: TRBV12-3/TRBV12-4; clone size: many; J gene: TRBJ2-1; CDR3 DNA: TGTGCCAGCAGTTGGGGGGGTAGGAATGAGCAGTTCTTC; CDR3 protein: CASSWGGRNEQFF
D gene: TRBD2; V gene: TRBV30; clone size: NA; J gene: TRBJ2-1; CDR3 DNA: TGTGCCTGGACTCTAGCGGGGAGCAATGAGCAGTTCTTC; CDR3 protein: CAWTLAGSNEQFF
D gene: TRBD2; V gene: TRBV24-1; clone size: few; J gene: TRBJ2-3; CDR3 DNA: TGTGCCACCAGTGATTTGACTAGCGGGGCAGATACGCAGTATTTT; CDR3 protein: CATSDLTSGADTQYF
D gene: NA; V gene: TRBV7-9; clone size: many; J gene: TRBJ2-3; CDR3 DNA: TGTGCCAGCAGCTCCCGGGACTTCGGGGGCACAGATACGCAGTATTTT; CDR3 protein: CASSSRDFGGTDTQYF
D gene: NA; V gene: TRBV12-3/TRBV12-4; clone size: NA; J gene: TRBJ2-2; CDR3 DNA: TGTGCCAGCAGTCCCGAGCACGGGGAGCTGTTTTTT; CDR3 protein: CASSPEHGELFF
D gene: TRBD1; V gene: TRBV28; clone size: NA; J gene: TRBJ2-2; CDR3 DNA: TGTGCCAGCAGTTCCGTCCTACGGACAGGGGAAGGCGGGGAGCTGTTTTTT; CDR3 protein: CASSSVLRTGEGGELFF
D gene: NA; V gene: TRBV7-7; clone size: many; J gene: TRBJ2-1; CDR3 DNA: TGTGCCAGCAGCTTAGGGACCTACAATGAGCAGTTCTTC; CDR3 protein: CASSLGTYNEQFF
D gene: TRBD1; V gene: TRBV12-3/TRBV12-4; clone size: many; J gene: TRBJ2-3; CDR3 DNA: TGTGCCAGCAGGAGGACAGGCGGCACAGATACGCAGTATTTT; CDR3 protein: CASRRTGGTDTQYF
D gene: NA; V gene: TRBV27; clone size: NA; J gene: TRBJ2-7; CDR3 DNA: TGTGCCAGCACCCACGGCGCAACCTACGAGCAGTACTTC; CDR3 protein: CASTHGATYEQYF
D gene: NA; V gene: TRBV5-1; clone size: many; J gene: TRBJ2-6; CDR3 DNA: TGCGCCAGCAGCTCCGTGGCGGCCATAGGGGCCAACGTCCTGACTTTC; CDR3 protein: CASSSVAAIGANVLTF
D gene: TRBD1; V gene: TRBV12-3/TRBV12-4; clone size: few; J gene: TRBJ2-5; CDR3 DNA: TGTGCCAGCACCGACAGGGGGATCCAAGAGACCCAGTACTTC; CDR3 protein: CASTDRGIQETQYF
D gene: TRBD1; V gene: TRBV9; clone size: many; J gene: TRBJ2-1; CDR3 DNA: TGTGCCAGCAGCGCCCGTGGACAGGGCTACAATGAGCAGTTCTTC; CDR3 protein: CASSARGQGYNEQFF
D gene: TRBD1; V gene: TRBV20-1; clone size: NA; J gene: TRBJ2-6; CDR3 DNA: TGCAGTGCTAGAGATGCGGGACAGGGCTCTGGGGCCAACGTCCTGACTTTC; CDR3 protein: CSARDAGQGSGANVLTF
D gene: TRBD1; V gene: TRBV7-9; clone size: NA; J gene: TRBJ2-2; CDR3 DNA: TGTGCCAGCAGCTTACGGGACAGGGGGTCCGGGGAGCTGTTTTTT; CDR3 protein: CASSLRDRGSGELFF
D gene: TRBD2; V gene: TRBV20-1; clone size: many; J gene: TRBJ2-3; CDR3 DNA: TGCAGTGCCTACCCACTAGCGGGTACAGATACGCAGTATTTT; CDR3 protein: CSAYPLAGTDTQYF
D gene: NA; V gene: TRBV4-3; clone size: many; J gene: TRBJ2-5; CDR3 DNA: TGCGCCAGCAGCCAAGGTACTGGGGTAGAGACCCAGTACTTC; CDR3 protein: CASSQGTGVETQYF
D gene: TRBD2; V gene: TRBV6-1; clone size: many; J gene: TRBJ2-2; CDR3 DNA: TGTGCCAGCAGGCGACCGGGACTAGCGGGAGACGGGGAGCTGTTTTTT; CDR3 protein: CASRRPGLAGDGELFF
D gene: TRBD2; V gene: TRBV2; clone size: few; J gene: TRBJ2-2; CDR3 DNA: TGTGCCAGCACCAGGCGGGAGGGCCGGACCGGGGAGCTGTTTTTT; CDR3 protein: CASTRREGRTGELFF
D gene: NA; V gene: TRBV27; clone size: NA; J gene: TRBJ1-5; CDR3 DNA: TGTGCCAGCAGTTTGTCACGGGGGAGTCAGCCCCAGCATTTT; CDR3 protein: CASSLSRGSQPQHF
D gene: NA; V gene: TRBV12-3/TRBV12-4; clone size: few; J gene: TRBJ1-1; CDR3 DNA: TGTGCCAGCAGCCCCGGGGGGGGGATGAACACTGAAGCTTTCTTT; CDR3 protein: CASSPGGGMNTEAFF
D gene: TRBD1; V gene: TRBV3-1; clone size: NA; J gene: TRBJ1-2; CDR3 DNA: TGTGCCAGCAGCCCCACTTTGAGAGGGGGCTTTGGCTACACCTTC; CDR3 protein: CASSPTLRGGFGYTF
D gene: NA; V gene: TRBV7-2; clone size: many; J gene: TRBJ1-1; CDR3 DNA: TGTGCCAGCAGCTTAGCAGGGCATGAAGCTTTCTTT; CDR3 protein: CASSLAGHEAFF
D gene: NA; V gene: TRBV13; clone size: many; J gene: TRBJ2-1; CDR3 DNA: TGTGCCAGCAGCTCTACCCCCTCCGGGAATGAGCAGTTCTTC; CDR3 protein: CASSSTPSGNEQFF
D gene: TRBD2; V gene: TRBV7-6; clone size: NA; J gene: TRBJ2-1; CDR3 DNA: TGTGCCAGCAGCGCAGAGCTAGCGGGGGCGAACGTGGAGCAGTTCTTC; CDR3 protein: CASSAELAGANVEQFF
D gene: NA; V gene: TRBV3-1; clone size: NA; J gene: TRBJ2-1; CDR3 DNA: TGTGCCAGCAGCCTCCAACACTACAATGAGCAGTTCTTC; CDR3 protein: CASSLQHYNEQFF
D gene: NA; V gene: TRBV27; clone size: NA; J gene: TRBJ2-5; CDR3 DNA: TGTGCCAGCAGTTTTAGTATGGGTGGGCAGACCCAGTACTTC; CDR3 protein: CASSFSMGGQTQYF
D gene: NA; V gene: TRBV20-1; clone size: NA; J gene: TRBJ1-1; CDR3 DNA: TGCAGTGCTAGAGACCAGAGCTCGGCCTACACTGAAGCTTTCTTT; CDR3 protein: CSARDQSSAYTEAFF
D gene: NA; V gene: TRBV13; clone size: few; J gene: TRBJ2-7; CDR3 DNA: TGTGCCAGCGGCTTCCTCTCCTACGAGCAGTACTTC; CDR3 protein: CASGFLSYEQYF
D gene: NA; V gene: TRBV7-9; clone size: many; J gene: TRBJ2-5; CDR3 DNA: TGTGCCAGCAGCTTAGTGGGCGGAAGAACCCAAGAGACCCAGTACTTC; CDR3 protein: CASSLVGGRTQETQYF
D gene: NA; V gene: TRBV29-1; clone size: many; J gene: TRBJ2-1; CDR3 DNA: TGCAGCGTTGAAAGTCGCCTGAACTACAATGAGCAGTTCTTC; CDR3 protein: CSVESRLNYNEQFF
D gene: NA; V gene: TRBV12-3/TRBV12-4; clone size: many; J gene: TRBJ2-1; CDR3 DNA: TGTGCCAGCAGTACCGGGACTAGGGGGACAGTGAGCCAGTTCTTC; CDR3 protein: CASSTGTRGTVSQFF
D gene: NA; V gene: TRBV28; clone size: NA; J gene: TRBJ1-2; CDR3 DNA: TGTGCCATCATGGGATCGACAGCTAACTATGGCTACACCTTC; CDR3 protein: CAIMGSTANYGYTF
D gene: TRBD1; V gene: TRBV15; clone size: many; J gene: TRBJ1-1; CDR3 DNA: TGTGCCACCAGCAGGTTTTCCGGGACAGGGAACACTGAAGCTTTCTTT; CDR3 protein: CATSRFSGTGNTEAFF
D gene: TRBD1; V gene: TRBV29-1; clone size: NA; J gene: TRBJ1-2; CDR3 DNA: TGCAGCGTCCCATTCGGGGACAGACGGGTTGGCTACACCTTC; CDR3 protein: CSVPFGDRRVGYTF
D gene: TRBD2; V gene: TRBV12-3/TRBV12-4; clone size: NA; J gene: TRBJ2-3; CDR3 DNA: TGTGCCAGCAGCGAAGCGGGAGCCCGCACAGATACGCAGTATTTT; CDR3 protein: CASSEAGARTDTQYF
D gene: NA; V gene: TRBV5-1; clone size: many; J gene: TRBJ2-1; CDR3 DNA: TGCGCCAGCAGGGAACTAGAGAATGAGCAGTTCTTC; CDR3 protein: CASRELENEQFF
D gene: NA; V gene: TRBV15; clone size: many; J gene: TRBJ2-4; CDR3 DNA: TGTGCCACCAGCAGAGAGCGCGACATTCAGTACTTC; CDR3 protein: CATSRERDIQYF
D gene: NA; V gene: TRBV7-9; clone size: few; J gene: TRBJ2-3; CDR3 DNA: TGTGCCAGCAGCTTACATAAGACAGGAAACTCCGATACGCAGTATTTT; CDR3 protein: CASSLHKTGNSDTQYF
D gene: NA; V gene: TRBV7-8; clone size: NA; J gene: TRBJ1-1; CDR3 DNA: TGTGCCAGCAGCTTAAGACAGTTGGCGGGGAACACTGAAGCTTTCTTT; CDR3 protein: CASSLRQLAGNTEAFF
D gene: NA; V gene: TRBV29-1; clone size: many; J gene: TRBJ2-1; CDR3 DNA: TGCAGCGTTGATCCCGATGAGCAGTTCTTC; CDR3 protein: CSVDPDEQFF
D gene: NA; V gene: TRBV11-2; clone size: many; J gene: TRBJ2-5; CDR3 DNA: TGTGCCAGCAGTTTGGGACCGGGGGAGACCCAGTACTTC; CDR3 protein: CASSLGPGETQYF
D gene: TRBD1; V gene: TRBV28; clone size: many; J gene: TRBJ1-2; CDR3 DNA: TGTGCCAGCAAACCCGGGACAGGAGCTATCTATGGCTACACCTTC; CDR3 protein: CASKPGTGAIYGYTF
D gene: TRBD1; V gene: TRBV20-1; clone size: NA; J gene: TRBJ1-1; CDR3 DNA: TGCAGTGCTACCAGGACAGGCCAAGCTTTCTTT; CDR3 protein: CSATRTGQAFF
D gene: TRBD2; V gene: TRBV18; clone size: few; J gene: TRBJ2-1; CDR3 DNA: TGTGCCAGCTCACCAGGGAGGGCTAGATCTTATGAGCAGTTCTTC; CDR3 protein: CASSPGRARSYEQFF
D gene: TRBD2; V gene: TRBV11-2; clone size: NA; J gene: TRBJ2-7; CDR3 DNA: TGTGCCAGCAGCTTAAGTTTCCCTAGCGGGAGTAGAGGCTCCTACGAGCAGTACTTC; CDR3 protein: CASSLSFPSGSRGSYEQYF
D gene: NA; V gene: TRBV4-2; clone size: few; J gene: TRBJ1-3; CDR3 DNA: TGTGCCAGCAGCCAAGATCCTAGGACGGGAAGCTCTGGAAACACCATATATTTT; CDR3 protein: CASSQDPRTGSSGNTIYF
D gene: NA; V gene: TRBV7-2; clone size: many; J gene: TRBJ2-2; CDR3 DNA: TGTGCCAGCAGCCCGACCGTGGCCGGGGAGCTGTTTTTT; CDR3 protein: CASSPTVAGELFF